This entry concerns a single T cell receptor (beta chain). The RNA, about 0.5 to 1 ug, was put through reverse transcription using random hexamers. TCRdb used MiXCR to reprocess the immunoSEQ multiplex PCR reads, holding one entry per CDR3 protein. The table lists about 180,000 distinct CDR3 sequences, 90% to 96% of them singletons. The sample belongs to a study of CD8 T cells in Susac syndrome. This CDR3 has 17 residues. Germline V gives CDR1 LNHNV, CDR2 YYDKDF (reference sequence). Trimming left V 0 bases short and J 3 bases short, with 18 bases between. While CD8+ and CD4+ T cells were isolated negatively, TEMRA cells were enriched by FACS.

V and J are TRBV15 and TRBJ2-7; no clear D. The TCR comes from a human donor with Susac syndrome. Sequenced material: CD4+ T cells from PBMCs. CDR3 region: CATSRDPPTSPGYEQYF. The CDR3 region has the DNA TGTGCCACCAGCAGAGATCCCCCGACAAGCCCGGGCTACGAGCAGTACTTC.